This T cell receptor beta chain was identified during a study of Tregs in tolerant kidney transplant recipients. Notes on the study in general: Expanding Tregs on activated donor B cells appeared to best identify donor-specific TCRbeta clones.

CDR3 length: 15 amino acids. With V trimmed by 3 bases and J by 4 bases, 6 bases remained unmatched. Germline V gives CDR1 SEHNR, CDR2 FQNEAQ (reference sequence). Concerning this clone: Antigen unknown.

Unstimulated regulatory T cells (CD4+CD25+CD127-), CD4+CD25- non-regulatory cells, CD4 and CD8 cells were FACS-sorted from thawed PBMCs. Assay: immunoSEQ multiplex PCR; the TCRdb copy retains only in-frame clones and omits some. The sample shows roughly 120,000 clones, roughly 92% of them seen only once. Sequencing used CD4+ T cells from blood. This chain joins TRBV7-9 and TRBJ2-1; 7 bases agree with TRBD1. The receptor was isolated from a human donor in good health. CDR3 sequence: CASSFAGTEYNEQFF. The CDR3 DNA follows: TGTGCCAGCAGCTTCGCCGGGACAGAATACAATGAGCAGTTCTTC.